The sequence of this T cell receptor (beta chain) was determined in a study of T-cell memory formation after mild COVID-19. Study in general: TCR clusters were mostly confined to one donor each. The study's findings and limits: Chiefly within CM and EM were the contracting CD4+ clones; CD8+ ones were within EMRA.

TCRdb re-analysed the 5' RACE reads in MiXCR, keeping a single row per CDR3 protein. The profile shows a few hundred thousand distinct CDR3 sequences, approximately 19% of them singletons. The V gene lost 3 bases and the J gene lost 3 bases, with 6 bases spanning the gap. CDR3 length equals 14 residues. Germline CDR1 and CDR2: MNHEY and SMNVEV (reference sequence). To note about this clonotype: Its antigen is undetermined.

This TCR derives from a man younger than 30 who had mild COVID-19 (a few samples of this study predate the infection). Cell type and time point are not known. Sample: PBMCs or a T cell subset sorted from them (not recorded which). This rearrangement joins TRBV27 to TRBJ1-6; D ambiguous. The CDR3 spells CASSLLVYNSPLHF. The DNA of the CDR3 is TGTGCCAGCAGTTTGTTAGTCTATAATTCACCCCTCCACTTT.